Shown below are 12 T cell receptor beta chains from a single sample sequenced in a study of sequential checkpoint blockade in melanoma. Treatment given: randomized to nivolumab then ipilimumab (arm A) or the reverse (arm B). Measured with immunoSEQ multiplex PCR; TCRdb has only the in-frame clones, and not every one. The top ten clones hold approximately 18% of a sample with approximately 1,500 clones, roughly 60% of them seen once. The sequenced sample was CD8+ T cells sorted from blood (inferred from file names), obtained from a patient given nivolumab and ipilimumab in sequence. The source of these receptors is a human patient with melanoma. Some clones in this sample may be carry-over from other donors' samples.

The chain is built from TRBV9 and TRBJ2-7, with D perhaps TRBD2 (7 bases). This CDR3 is built from 15 residues. Germline V gene data show CDR1 as SGDLS and CDR2 as YYNGEE. Trimming stripped 3 bases from V and 2 bases from J, with 15 bases between. CDR3 DNA sequence: TGTGCCAGCAGCGCCGAGGGGGGGCCCACCTACGAGCAGTACTTC. This gives the protein CASSAEGGPTYEQYF.

The chain uses TRBV2 and TRBJ1-2; D gene unclear. Per germline, CDR1 SNHLY and CDR2 FYNNEI. The CDR3 length is 14 residues. The V end lost 8 bases, the J end lost 6 bases, and 19 bases lay between the germline ends. The CDR3 sequence: CASLLNGEVDGYTF. The DNA of the CDR3 is TGTGCCAGCCTCTTGAACGGGGAGGTGGATGGCTACACCTTC.

This chain uses TRBV6-1 with TRBJ2-7, with unresolved D. CDR3 length: 10 residues. V was pared by 11 bases and J by 3 bases, with 8 bases between. Germline CDR1 MNHNS, CDR2 SASEGT. CDR3 DNA: TGTGCCCTTGGCAGCTACGAGCAGTACTTC. Protein product: CALGSYEQYF.

The V call is TRBV6-1, the J call TRBJ2-7; possible D gene TRBD1, 6 bases. CDR1 MNHNS and CDR2 SASEGT come from the germline V gene. The length of the CDR3 is 15 residues. The ends were cut back, 9 bases at V and 1 base at J, with 19 bases in the middle. DNA of the CDR3: TGTGCCAGTAACCAAGGGCCCAGGGGTTCCTACGAGCAGTACTTC. The encoded protein is CASNQGPRGSYEQYF.

The chain joins TRBV27 to TRBJ2-5; 12 bases match TRBD2. J lost 4 bases, V lost 5 bases, and 5 bases had no gene match. The CDR3 consists of 15 residues. Germline V CDR1 and CDR2: MNHEY, SMNVEV (reference sequence). This chain's CDR3 is CASSMSGLAGETQYF. CDR3 nucleotides: TGTGCCAGCAGTATGTCGGGACTAGCGGGAGAGACCCAGTACTTC.

This CDR3 is CASRAGDGDTQYF. In DNA, the CDR3 is TGCGCCAGCAGGGCGGGAGATGGGGATACGCAGTATTTT. The chain has TRBV10-2 and TRBJ2-3; 7 bases agree with TRBD2. The germline V gene has CDR1 WSHSY and CDR2 SAAADI. V lost 6 bases and J lost 6; bases outside the gene matches: 6. CDR3 length: 13 amino acids.

A few counts support this clone. V and J are TRBV13 and TRBJ2-5; 13 bases match TRBD2. The CDR3 extends over 14 amino acids. Germline CDR1 PRHDT, CDR2 FYEKMQ (reference sequence). The ends lost 5 bases at V and 6 bases at J; junction bases unmatched: 3. CDR3: CASSALAGGKTQYF. In DNA form, the CDR3 reads TGTGCCAGCAGCGCACTAGCGGGGGGGAAGACCCAGTACTTC.

This chain links TRBV7-7 with TRBJ1-2; TRBD1 might be the D (6 bases). The germline CDR1 and CDR2 sequences are SSHAT and FNYEAQ (reference sequence). The CDR3 runs 15 residues. V gave up 5 bases and J gave up 6 bases, with 19 bases separating them. CDR3 in amino acids: CASSPISQGINGYTF. CDR3 DNA: TGTGCCAGCAGCCCAATCTCACAGGGAATCAATGGCTACACCTTC.

This chain links TRBV5-5 with TRBJ1-4; 7 bases agree with TRBD1. V gave up 1 base and J gave up 0 bases; unmatched junction bases: 6. The germline CDR1 and CDR2 sequences are SGHKS and YYEKEE (reference sequence). The CDR3 length is 17 residues. The CDR3 nucleotides are TGTGCCAGCAGCTTGACCTATCAGGGGGCAACTAATGAAAAACTGTTTTTT. Its translation: CASSLTYQGATNEKLFF.

This clone occurred once. The J gene is TRBJ2-3, the V gene TRBV27; TRBD2 agrees at 7 bases. The CDR3 covers 15 residues. The trim removed 6 bases at V and 3 bases at J, leaving 9 bases unmatched. Germline V gene lookup returns CDR1 MNHEY and CDR2 SMNVEV (reference sequence). In nucleotides, the CDR3 is TGTGCCAGCAGCTCTCCGGGGGGTTTAACAGATACGCAGTATTTT. This encodes CASSSPGGLTDTQYF.

This chain joins TRBV28 and TRBJ1-1; TRBD1 matches 7 bases. The CDR3 loop spans 15 amino acids. The V segment lost 3 bases and the J segment 1 base; nucleotides outside the gene matches: 5. Germline loops: CDR1 MDHEN, CDR2 SYDVKM. The CDR3 here is CASSFRRTGNTEAFF. As DNA, the CDR3 is TGTGCCAGCAGTTTTCGCAGGACAGGGAACACTGAAGCTTTCTTT. Complete variable domain (other parts from reference TRBV28 and TRBJ1-1): DVKVTQSSRYLVKRTGEKVFLECVQDMDHENMFWYRQDPGLGLRLIYFSYDVKMKEKGDIPEGYSVSREKKERFSLILESASTNQTSMYLCASSFRRTGNTEAFFGQGTRLTVV.

The count of this clone is one. The rearrangement joins TRBV10-3 to TRBJ2-1; 7 nucleotides match TRBD2. V shed 8 bases, J shed 2 bases, and the junction held 3 bases outside the gene matches. CDR1 is ENHRY, CDR2 SYGVKD, per germline. The CDR3 runs 13 residues. The CDR3 nucleotides are TGTGCCATCCGGCGGGGGACCTACAATGAGCAGTTCTTC. This encodes CAIRRGTYNEQFF.